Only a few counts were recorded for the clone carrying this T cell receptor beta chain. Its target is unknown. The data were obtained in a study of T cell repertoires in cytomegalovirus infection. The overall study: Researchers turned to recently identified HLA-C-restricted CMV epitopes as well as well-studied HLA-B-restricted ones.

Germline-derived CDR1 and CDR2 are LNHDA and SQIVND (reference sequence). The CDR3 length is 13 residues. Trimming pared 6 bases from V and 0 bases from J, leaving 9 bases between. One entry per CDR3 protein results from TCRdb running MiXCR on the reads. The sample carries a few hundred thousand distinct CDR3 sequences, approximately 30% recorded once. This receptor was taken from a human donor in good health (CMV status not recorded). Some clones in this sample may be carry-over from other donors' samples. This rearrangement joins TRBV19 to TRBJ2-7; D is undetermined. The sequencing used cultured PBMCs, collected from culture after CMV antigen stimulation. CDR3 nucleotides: TGTGCCAGTAGAGGCGGAAACTCCTACGAGCAGTACTTC. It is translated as CASRGGNSYEQYF.